The entry below describes one T cell receptor (beta chain). Per the germline V gene, CDR1 is SGDLS and CDR2 is YYNGEE. Trimming took 0 bases from V and 2 from J; bases not matched to a gene: 4. The CDR3 consists of 15 residues. Recruitment covered roughly 24 US areas and drew participants whose ages spanned roughly 18 to 90 years. Donors in Cohort 3 counted as recovered after two negative PCRs, clearance, or symptom resolution. The data were taken from a study of blood T cell repertoires in COVID-19. Study details: The study drew acute and convalescent COVID-19 samples from the United States, Italy and Spain. Nucleic acid was either cDNA or gDNA, and it came from T cells, B-cell-depleted T cells, or PBMCs.

Sequencing was performed with immunoSEQ multiplex PCR; in TCRdb, only in-frame clones are kept and a portion is missing. This sample has about 220,000 clones, with approximately 80% found just once. The chain carries TRBV9 and TRBJ2-7; 8 bases fit TRBD1. Sequencing input: PBMCs or T cells enriched from blood (not recorded which). The source of this sequence is an older woman who had recovered from COVID-19. Here the CDR3 DNA reads TGTGCCAGCAGCGTAGTCCCAGGGGGCCCCTACGAGCAGTACTTC. It codes for CASSVVPGGPYEQYF. The variable domain in full, completed from reference TRBV9 and TRBJ2-7, reads DSGVTQTPKHLITATGQRVTLRCSPRSGDLSVYWYQQSLDQGLQFLIQYYNGEERAKGNILERFSAQQFPDLHSELNLSSLELGDSALYFCASSVVPGGPYEQYFGPGTRLTVT.